These 15 T cell receptor beta chains share one sample of origin, sequenced in a study of blood T cell repertoires in COVID-19 (dated by TCRdb to about 2020). To prepare the library, the immunoSEQ multiplex PCR assay was applied. TCRdb holds this immuneACCESS table with in-frame rearrangements only. Some clones are missing; in checked studies, unresolved V genes explain under half, and the rest has no known cause. Recorded for this sample are about 42,000 clones; about 82% of them occurred a single time. Of the sample, under 7% falls within the top ten clones. The sequenced sample was peripheral blood. The origin of the receptors is a man aged 45-65 years with active COVID-19.

This clone has just one count. The chain links TRBV2 to TRBJ2-3; 11 bases fit TRBD2. Unmatched junction bases numbered 4, after V lost 5 bases and J lost 0 bases. Per germline, CDR1 SNHLY and CDR2 FYNNEI. This CDR3 is 16 amino acids long. Here the CDR3 reads CASSLAGGTSTDTQYF. For the CDR3, the DNA is TGTGCCAGCAGTCTAGCGGGGGGCACTAGCACAGATACGCAGTATTTT. The full variable domain, its missing parts supplied by reference TRBV2 and TRBJ2-3, is EPEVTQTPSHQVTQMGQEVILRCVPISNHLYFYWYRQILGQKVEFLVSFYNNEISEKSEIFDDQFSVERPDGSNFTLKIRSTKLEDSAMYFCASSLAGGTSTDTQYFGPGTRLTVL.

The chain carries TRBV10-3 and TRBJ1-1, with D hard to call. The CDR3 extends over 14 amino acids. Germline V gene lookup returns CDR1 ENHRY and CDR2 SYGVKD. V gave up 2 bases and J gave up 7 bases, with 14 bases separating them. As DNA, the CDR3 is TGTGCCATCAGTGAGACCGGGTCGGTTGGTGAAGCTTTCTTT. Translated, it gives CAISETGSVGEAFF.

This sequence joins TRBV12-3 or TRBV12-4 and TRBJ2-7; D might be TRBD2 (6 bases). V was pared by 7 bases and J by 8 bases, with 12 bases between. The CDR3 loop spans 11 amino acids. The CDR3 protein is CASKRAQQQYF. The CDR3 bases are TGTGCCAGCAAGCGGGCCCAGCAGCAGTACTTC.

This chain connects TRBV28 to TRBJ1-1; D perhaps matches TRBD1 (5 bases). The length of the CDR3 is 14 residues. The V end lost 3 bases, the J end lost 5 bases, and 13 bases lay between the germline ends. Germline loops: CDR1 MDHEN, CDR2 SYDVKM. The CDR3 DNA reads as TGTGCCAGCAGTTTCCGACAGAAATGGACTGAAGCTTTCTTT. The encoded protein is CASSFRQKWTEAFF.

The genes are TRBV7-8 and TRBJ2-1, with a possible D match to TRBD2 (5 bases). CDR3 length equals 17 residues. CDR1 is SGHVS and CDR2 is FQNEAQ in the germline V gene. V shed 2 bases and J shed 5 bases, with 19 bases lying between them. This CDR3 reads CASSLPRRLSIHNEQFF. DNA for the CDR3: TGTGCCAGCAGCTTACCGAGGCGACTATCGATCCACAATGAGCAGTTCTTC.

CDR3 bases: TGCGCCAGCAGCCAAGAATTGTACTCCACAGATACGCAGTATTTT. This codes for CASSQELYSTDTQYF. V is TRBV4-1 and J is TRBJ2-3; D is unclear. Germline V gene sequence: CDR1 MGHRA, CDR2 YSYEKL. Trimming cost V 0 bases and J 2 bases, with 9 bases left between them. This CDR3 spans 15 amino acids.

This chain joins TRBV25-1 and TRBJ2-6; the D gene is possibly TRBD1 (5 bases). This CDR3 has 14 amino acids. From germline, CDR1 is MGHDK and CDR2 SYGVNS. V was shortened by 6 bases and J by 3 bases, with 9 bases between the two germline ends. DNA of the CDR3: TGTGCCAGCAGATCCCAGGGTGGGGCCAACGTCCTGACTTTC. It specifies CASRSQGGANVLTF.

The chain links TRBV5-5 to TRBJ1-2; the D gene is possibly TRBD1 (5 bases). The V end was cut by 0 bases, the J end by 8 bases, with 14 bases between. The germline CDR1 and CDR2 sequences are SGHKS and YYEKEE (reference sequence). The CDR3 loop spans 14 amino acids. CDR3 protein: CASSLVQGGWGYTF. CDR3 in DNA: TGTGCCAGCAGCTTGGTTCAGGGAGGTTGGGGCTACACCTTC.

The rearrangement joins TRBV24-1 to TRBJ2-7, with D possibly TRBD2 on 5 matching bases. With 1 base removed from V and 4 bases from J, the gap between germline ends came to 7 bases. Germline V gene data show CDR1 as KGHDR and CDR2 as SFDVKD. The CDR3 covers 13 residues. The CDR3 nucleotides are TGTGCCACCAGTGATTTTCGGGGTTACGAGCAGTACTTC. This encodes CATSDFRGYEQYF.

The CDR3 nucleotides are TGTGCCAGCAGATCCCTCGGGACTAGTCTAGATACGCAGTATTTT. Its translation: CASRSLGTSLDTQYF. The V call is TRBV27, the J call TRBJ2-3, with 8 bases identical to TRBD2. J was trimmed by 5 bases and V by 6 bases; bases with no gene match: 10. The germline CDR1 and CDR2 sequences are MNHEY and SMNVEV (reference sequence). The CDR3 has 15 residues.

In its sample, this clone ranks as medium-sized (0.01 to 0.1%). The rearrangement joins TRBV5-1 to TRBJ2-7; 9 bases map to TRBD1. Trimming took 6 bases from V and 6 from J; bases not matched to a gene: 7. The V gene's germline CDR1 is SGHRS and CDR2 YFSETQ. This CDR3 comprises 13 residues. CDR3 sequence reads: CASTGTGWSEQYF. CDR3 coding DNA: TGCGCCAGCACCGGGACAGGGTGGTCCGAGCAGTACTTC.

This clone was observed once. The rearrangement joins TRBV7-2 to TRBJ2-7; 7 nucleotides agree with TRBD2. This CDR3 spans 14 amino acids. Germline V lookup: CDR1 SGHTA, CDR2 FQGNSA. V dropped 5 bases and J dropped 3; count of bases not matched to a gene: 7. The chain's CDR3 is CASSRPSGGYEQYF. The DNA of the CDR3 is TGTGCCAGCAGCCGCCCCTCGGGGGGCTACGAGCAGTACTTC.

The chain recombines TRBV19 with TRBJ1-5; 7 bases align to TRBD1. The CDR3 consists of 17 residues. Looked up from germline, CDR1 is LNHDA and CDR2 is SQIVND (reference sequence). V was pared by 5 bases and J by 0 bases, with 10 bases of the junction left unmatched. In DNA form, the CDR3 reads TGTGCCAGTAGTCCCCGGACAGGTCGGACTAGCAATCAGCCCCAGCATTTT. Encoded protein: CASSPRTGRTSNQPQHF. The full variable domain, completed using reference TRBV19 and TRBJ1-5, is DGGITQSPKYLFRKEGQNVTLSCEQNLNHDAMYWYRQDPGQGLRLIYYSQIVNDFQKGDIAEGYSVSREKKESFPLTVTSAQKNPTAFYLCASSPRTGRTSNQPQHFGDGTRLSIL.

This clone was recorded a few times. The V gene is TRBV7-2, the J gene TRBJ1-1; the D gene is possibly TRBD1 (5 bases). V was shortened by 1 base and J by 11 bases, with 11 bases between the two germline ends. CDR3 length: 12 amino acids. Germline CDR1 is SGHTA and CDR2 is FQGNSA. CDR3 in DNA: TGTGCCAGCAGCTTAGAAGCAGGGAAGGCTTTCTTT. Translation gives CASSLEAGKAFF.

This sequence joins TRBV28 and TRBJ2-3; TRBD2 matches at 13 bases. Germline V gene lookup returns CDR1 MDHEN and CDR2 SYDVKM. The CDR3 consists of 20 residues. After removal of 3 bases from V and 0 bases from J, the junction contained 12 bases not matched to a gene. The CDR3 DNA is TGTGCCAGCAGTTTTCCCTCCTCCGGGACTAGCGGGGCTAGCACAGATACGCAGTATTTT. Protein product: CASSFPSSGTSGASTDTQYF.